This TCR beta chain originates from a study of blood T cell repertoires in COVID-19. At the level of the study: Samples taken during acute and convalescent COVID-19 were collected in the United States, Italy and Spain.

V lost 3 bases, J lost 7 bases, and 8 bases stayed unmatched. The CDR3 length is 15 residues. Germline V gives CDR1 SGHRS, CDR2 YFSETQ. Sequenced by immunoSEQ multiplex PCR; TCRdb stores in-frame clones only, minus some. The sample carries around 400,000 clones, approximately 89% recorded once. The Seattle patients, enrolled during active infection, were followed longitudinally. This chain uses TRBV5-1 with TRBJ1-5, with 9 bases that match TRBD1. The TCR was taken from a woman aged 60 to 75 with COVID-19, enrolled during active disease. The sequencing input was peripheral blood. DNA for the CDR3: TGCGCCAGCAGCTCTACAGGGGGCAGCGGGCAGCCCCAGCATTTT. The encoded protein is CASSSTGGSGQPQHF.